A single sample is the source of the 7 T cell receptor beta chains below, sequenced in a study of shared clonotypes between healthy human individuals. As defined, naive CD8 cells were CD45RO-negative and positively selected for CCR7, with terminally differentiated effector memory CD45RA+ cells excluded. Generated by immunoSEQ multiplex PCR, the TCRdb table keeps only in-frame clones and is missing some. The repertoire has some 2,100,000 clones, 85% to 95% of them found once; the top ten carry around 1.7%. Sample: naive CD8+ T cells from PBMCs. These receptors all stem from a man younger than 30 in good health. Some clones in this sample may be carry-over from other donors' samples.

On this clone: Other nucleotide sequences from this sample produce the same CDR3. The rearrangement joins TRBV7-9 to TRBJ2-3; 12 bases line up with TRBD2. The CDR3 spans 16 residues. CDR1 is SEHNR and CDR2 is FQNEAQ in the germline V gene (reference sequence). Unmatched junction bases numbered 4, after V lost 5 bases and J lost 1 base. The CDR3 is CASSPRLAGGTDTQYF. The CDR3 DNA reads TGTGCCAGCAGCCCCAGACTAGCGGGGGGCACAGATACGCAGTATTTT.

CDR3 amino acids: CASSFPTEIYYGYTF. CDR3 in DNA: TGTGCCAGCAGCTTCCCGACAGAGATCTACTATGGCTACACCTTC. The chain combines TRBV7-9 with TRBJ1-2; the D gene is possibly TRBD1 (5 bases). The germline V and J ends were trimmed by 3 bases and 3 bases, with 14 bases remaining between them. The CDR3 runs 15 residues. CDR1 SEHNR and CDR2 FQNEAQ come from the germline V gene (reference sequence).

This chain connects TRBV7-6 to TRBJ2-2, with unresolved D. CDR1 and CDR2 (germline): SGHVS, FNYEAQ. V lost 4 bases and J lost 1, with 7 bases in between. This CDR3 is built from 14 residues. In DNA, the CDR3 is TGTGCCAGCAGCTCCCGAATGAACACCGGGGAGCTGTTTTTT. This gives the protein CASSSRMNTGELFF.

The rearrangement links TRBV27 to TRBJ2-7; the D gene is possibly TRBD1 (6 bases). The CDR3 covers 13 residues. Per germline, CDR1 MNHEY and CDR2 SMNVEV (reference sequence). The V end was cut by 5 bases, the J end by 2 bases, with 10 bases between. The CDR3 region is CASSIQGPYEQYF. CDR3 in DNA: TGTGCCAGCAGTATACAGGGACCCTACGAGCAGTACTTC.

V gene TRBV10-3 combines with J gene TRBJ1-1; TRBD1 aligns across 9 bases. The CDR3 loop spans 15 amino acids. Trimming removed 3 bases from V and 4 bases from J; junction bases left unmatched: 6. Per germline, CDR1 ENHRY and CDR2 SYGVKD. The CDR3 reads CAISESGTGFTEAFF. CDR3 bases: TGTGCCATCAGTGAATCCGGGACAGGGTTCACTGAAGCTTTCTTT.

This clone was seen only a few times. V usage is TRBV2 and J usage is TRBJ2-7, with 7 bases fitting TRBD2. Germline trimming cut 4 bases from V and 7 bases from J; bases unmatched to any gene: 10. Germline V gene sequence: CDR1 SNHLY, CDR2 FYNNEI. The CDR3 loop spans 14 amino acids. CDR3 nucleotides: TGTGCCAGCAGTGCTCTGGGGACTAAGGAGGAGCAGTACTTC. Residues: CASSALGTKEEQYF.

The rearrangement uses TRBV9 and TRBJ2-1, with D unresolved. CDR3 length: 15 residues. Trimming cost V 0 bases and J 5 bases, with 12 bases left between them. Germline V lookup: CDR1 SGDLS, CDR2 YYNGEE. Here the CDR3 DNA reads TGTGCCAGCAGCGTAGGGGTCTTGGTGAACAATGAGCAGTTCTTC. Protein: CASSVGVLVNNEQFF.